This T cell receptor (beta chain) is from a study of T cell responses to AZD1222 COVID-19 vaccine. The table came from immunoSEQ multiplex PCR; TCRdb's copy has only in-frame clones and leaves some out. The sample includes 110,000 or so clones, about 82% of them seen just once. The analysis combined second doses at about 4 or about 12 weeks. The length of the CDR3 is 16 residues. Looked up from germline, CDR1 is GTSNPN and CDR2 is SVGIG (reference sequence). V was clipped by 8 bases and J by 0 bases; unmatched bases: 10. The V gene is TRBV30, the J gene TRBJ2-1; 10 nucleotides match TRBD2. The receptor was isolated from an adult who received the AZD1222 COVID-19 vaccine. Sequencing used peripheral blood, obtained 28 days after the second AZD1222 dose. CDR3 region: CARGGSGRVSYNEQFF. The CDR3 DNA sequence: TGTGCCAGGGGGGGGAGCGGGAGGGTCTCCTACAATGAGCAGTTCTTC.